This record covers a single T cell receptor beta chain. The target antigen is unknown. The V and J ends lost 3 bases and 2 bases respectively, with 14 bases between them. Germline V gives CDR1 ENHRY, CDR2 SYGVKD. This CDR3 is built from 16 residues. The data were obtained in a study of shared clonotypes between healthy human individuals. Regarding the study as a whole: Tissues were not sampled, only blood, and their repertoires likely differ.

Donors comprised healthy HIV-negative adults lacking recent acute infections or vaccinations. From CD4+ cells came CD45RA+ naive and CD45RA-negative memory subsets. Genomic DNA per cell subset filled all wells of several immunoSEQ plates. Assay used: immunoSEQ multiplex PCR; TCRdb lists only in-frame clones, some missing. The sample lists around 940,000 clones; 76% were seen once. This rearrangement joins TRBV10-3 to TRBJ2-1, with a tentative D call TRBD2 (6 bases). The source is a man younger than 30 in good health. Sequencing was performed on memory CD4+ T cells sorted from blood. Sample subset: CD45RA-negative fraction. The chain's CDR3 is CAISDLSGSAYNEQFF. DNA of the CDR3: TGTGCCATCAGTGATCTCTCCGGGAGCGCCTACAATGAGCAGTTCTTC.